A single sample gave rise to the 19 T cell receptor beta chains below, sequenced in a study of T-cell reconstitution after alpha-beta-depleted transplantation in children. This sample's TCRbeta library carried unique molecular identifier barcodes. TCRdb used MiXCR to reprocess the PCR reads, holding one entry per CDR3 protein. Of some 300,000 distinct CDR3 sequences listed, 10% are singletons. This sample comprised PBMCs, obtained before TCRalphabeta/CD19-depleted stem cell transplant. These receptor sequences come from a boy under two years old with acute myeloid leukemia, due to receive a stem cell transplant.

The table lists this clonotype with many counts. V usage is TRBV20-1 and J usage is TRBJ2-5; D gene unclear. CDR3 length equals 12 residues. V was clipped by 0 bases and J by 3 bases, with 5 bases between them. Germline V gene sequence: CDR1 DFQATT, CDR2 SNEGSKA (reference sequence). The CDR3 sequence is CSARDLEETQYF. CDR3 nucleotides: TGCAGTGCTAGAGATCTAGAAGAGACCCAGTACTTC.

On this clonotype itself: This may come from a read error, since a much larger clone is one base off. The CDR3 does not close with the conserved phenylalanine or tryptophan, likely indicating a read error. This chain links TRBV12-3 or TRBV12-4 with TRBJ2-3; D remains ambiguous. The V gene lost 8 bases and the J gene lost 5 bases, with 17 bases spanning the gap. The CDR3 loop spans 14 amino acids. The DNA of the CDR3 is TGTGCCAGCGGGTACTGGGTACTTCAAGATACGCAGTATTTA. This gives the protein CASGYWVLQDTQYL.

This clonotype was recorded many times. V and J are TRBV5-1 and TRBJ2-7; D remains ambiguous. The germline CDR1 and CDR2 sequences are SGHRS and YFSETQ. Trimming took off 0 bases at V and 2 bases at J, with 9 bases between the two ends. The CDR3 has 14 residues. The DNA for the CDR3 is TGCGCCAGCAGCTTGGAACTGCAAGCCTACGAGCAGTACTTC. It specifies CASSLELQAYEQYF.

This clonotype was seen many times. V and J are TRBV7-2 and TRBJ2-2; D ambiguous. Trimming took off 3 bases at V and 1 base at J, with 9 bases between the two ends. Germline V gene sequence: CDR1 SGHTA, CDR2 FQGNSA. CDR3 size: 15 residues. The CDR3 loop is CASSFRPMNTGELFF. The CDR3 region has the DNA TGTGCCAGCAGCTTCCGACCGATGAACACCGGGGAGCTGTTTTTT.

This clonotype was recorded many times. The rearrangement joins TRBV5-1 to TRBJ2-7; unclear D gene. The CDR3 is made up of 14 amino acids. Germline-derived CDR1 and CDR2 are SGHRS and YFSETQ. With 3 bases removed from V and 3 bases from J, the gap between germline ends came to 13 bases. CDR3 sequence: CASSSDLPNYEQYF. In DNA, the CDR3 is TGCGCCAGCAGCTCGGACCTCCCGAACTACGAGCAGTACTTC.

This clonotype was detected many times. The chain carries TRBV7-9 and TRBJ2-7; D gene uncertain. Trimming stripped 4 bases from V and 7 bases from J, with 11 bases between. The CDR3 runs 12 residues. The germline CDR1 and CDR2 sequences are SEHNR and FQNEAQ (reference sequence). CDR3 loop: CASSSLASEQYF. The CDR3 nucleotides are TGTGCCAGCAGCTCGCTCGCCTCGGAGCAGTACTTC.

The chain employs TRBV19 and TRBJ1-6; weak D call: TRBD1 (5 bases). Germline V gene lookup returns CDR1 LNHDA and CDR2 SQIVND (reference sequence). The CDR3 runs to 12 residues. Trimming took off 6 bases at V and 8 bases at J, with 8 bases between the two ends. Here the CDR3 DNA reads TGTGCCAGTAGCAGACAGCATTCACCCCTCCACTTT. It is translated as CASSRQHSPLHF.

This clonotype was detected once. This may be a read error, as it is one base from a much larger clone. The chain is built from TRBV3-1 and TRBJ2-7; 10 positions match TRBD2. The CDR3 is 15 amino acids. Germline CDR1 LGHDT, CDR2 YNNKEL (reference sequence). CDR3 region: CACSQALAGVYEQYF. The DNA of the CDR3 is TGTGCCTGCAGCCAAGCTCTAGCGGGGGTGTACGAGCAGTACTTC.

In this sample, this clonotype turned up many times. The chain employs TRBV20-1 and TRBJ2-1; D possibly corresponds to TRBD1 (6 bases). V was clipped by 3 bases and J by 6 bases, with 15 bases between them. CDR1 and CDR2 (germline): DFQATT, SNEGSKA (reference sequence). CDR3 length: 14 amino acids. The CDR3 sequence is CSASGIRQVNEQFF. The DNA of the CDR3 is TGCAGTGCTAGTGGAATTCGACAGGTCAATGAGCAGTTCTTC.

The chain is built from TRBV21-1 and TRBJ1-5. TRBV21-1 is labeled a pseudogene. The CDR3 runs 16 residues. The CDR3 loop reads CASSKVPGHSNQPQHF. In DNA form, the CDR3 reads TGTGCCAGCAGCAAAGTACCGGGCCATAGCAATCAGCCCCAGCATTTT.

This clonotype has ten or more counts. The rearrangement joins TRBV25-1 to TRBJ2-2; tentatively, D is TRBD1 (5 bases). In germline, CDR1 is MGHDK, CDR2 SYGVNS. V lost 4 bases, J lost 1 base, and 7 bases lay in between. The CDR3 sequence is 14 residues long. This chain's CDR3 is CASSGTLNTGELFF. The CDR3 region has the DNA TGTGCCAGCAGTGGGACACTGAACACCGGGGAGCTGTTTTTT.

This clonotype has at least ten counts. The chain carries TRBV7-2 and TRBJ2-5; 15 bases are a match to TRBD2. There are 16 residues in the CDR3. V trimming: 3 bases; J trimming: 4 bases; junction bases outside the gene matches: 3. Germline assignment: CDR1 SGHTA and CDR2 FQGNSA. The CDR3 region has the DNA TGTGCCAGCAGCTTCGGGACTAGCGGGGGGTTAGAGACCCAGTACTTC. It encodes CASSFGTSGGLETQYF.

This clonotype was counted ten times or more. This chain links TRBV29-1 with TRBJ1-1; D unclear. Trimming took 3 bases from V and 1 from J, leaving 12 bases between them. This CDR3 spans 14 amino acids. Per the germline V gene, CDR1 is SQVTM and CDR2 is ANQGSEA. The CDR3 here is CSVDTARRNTEAFF. The CDR3 DNA sequence: TGCAGCGTTGACACGGCGCGAAGGAACACTGAAGCTTTCTTT.

At least ten counts were recorded for this clonotype. The CDR3 DNA reads TGTGCCAGCAGTTTGGTCGGGACAGGGACTAAAGAGACCCAGTACTTC. It codes for CASSLVGTGTKETQYF. The rearrangement uses TRBV28 and TRBJ2-5, with TRBD1 matching over 9 bases. Germline lookup yields CDR1 MDHEN and CDR2 SYDVKM. Trimming cost V 3 bases and J 3 bases; bases outside gene matches: 8. CDR3 size: 16 residues. Drawing the rest from reference TRBV28 and TRBJ2-5, the complete variable domain is DVKVTQSSRYLVKRTGEKVFLECVQDMDHENMFWYRQDPGLGLRLIYFSYDVKMKEKGDIPEGYSVSREKKERFSLILESASTNQTSMYLCASSLVGTGTKETQYFGPGTRLLVL.

Many counts were recorded for this clonotype. This chain connects TRBV28 to TRBJ2-5; TRBD1 matches 8 bases. Germline CDR1 MDHEN, CDR2 SYDVKM. Germline trimming cut 2 bases from V and 5 bases from J; bases unmatched to any gene: 7. This CDR3 is 15 amino acids long. The CDR3: CASSLGGRDRETQYF. Written as DNA, the CDR3 is TGTGCCAGCAGTTTAGGCGGGCGGGACAGGGAGACCCAGTACTTC.

This clonotype appeared many times. V usage is TRBV5-1 and J usage is TRBJ2-1; 14 positions agree with TRBD2. Looked up from germline, CDR1 is SGHRS and CDR2 is YFSETQ. This CDR3 contains 20 residues. Trimming removed 5 bases from V and 0 bases from J; junction bases left unmatched: 13. DNA for the CDR3: TGCGCCAGCAGAAACCCCGGGACTAGCGGGGGCCCTAGCTCCTACAATGAGCAGTTCTTC. It translates to CASRNPGTSGGPSSYNEQFF. Full variable domain (outside the CDR3, taken from reference TRBV5-1 and TRBJ2-1): KAGVTQTPRYLIKTRGQQVTLSCSPISGHRSVSWYQQTPGQGLQFLFEYFSETQRNKGNFPGRFSGRQFSNSRSEMNVSTLELGDSALYLCASRNPGTSGGPSSYNEQFFGPGTRLTVL.

This clonotype occurred a few times. The rearrangement links TRBV7-9 to TRBJ2-5; 7 positions agree with TRBD1. The germline CDR1 and CDR2 sequences are SEHNR and FQNEAQ (reference sequence). The ends lost 5 bases at V and 5 bases at J; junction bases unmatched: 8. The CDR3 is 14 amino acids. The CDR3 is CASSHRQGFETQYF. The CDR3 region has the DNA TGTGCCAGCAGCCACAGACAGGGTTTTGAGACCCAGTACTTC.

This clonotype was recorded many times. The CDR3 sequence is CSARPRGFRSNQPQHF. The CDR3 DNA follows: TGCAGTGCTAGACCCCGAGGGTTTCGGAGCAATCAGCCCCAGCATTTT. The chain couples TRBV20-1 to TRBJ1-5; D is ambiguous. CDR3 length equals 16 residues. V was shortened by 2 bases and J by 1 base, with 15 bases between the two germline ends. Germline values: CDR1 DFQATT, CDR2 SNEGSKA (reference sequence).

The sample holds many counts of this clonotype. This chain uses TRBV5-4 with TRBJ2-7; 8 bases map to TRBD1. V dropped 4 bases and J dropped 3; count of bases not matched to a gene: 6. Germline CDR1 SGHNT, CDR2 YYREEE (reference sequence). The CDR3 covers 14 residues. The CDR3 here is CASSTQTGDYEQYF. The CDR3 region has the DNA TGTGCCAGCAGCACCCAGACAGGGGACTACGAGCAGTACTTC.